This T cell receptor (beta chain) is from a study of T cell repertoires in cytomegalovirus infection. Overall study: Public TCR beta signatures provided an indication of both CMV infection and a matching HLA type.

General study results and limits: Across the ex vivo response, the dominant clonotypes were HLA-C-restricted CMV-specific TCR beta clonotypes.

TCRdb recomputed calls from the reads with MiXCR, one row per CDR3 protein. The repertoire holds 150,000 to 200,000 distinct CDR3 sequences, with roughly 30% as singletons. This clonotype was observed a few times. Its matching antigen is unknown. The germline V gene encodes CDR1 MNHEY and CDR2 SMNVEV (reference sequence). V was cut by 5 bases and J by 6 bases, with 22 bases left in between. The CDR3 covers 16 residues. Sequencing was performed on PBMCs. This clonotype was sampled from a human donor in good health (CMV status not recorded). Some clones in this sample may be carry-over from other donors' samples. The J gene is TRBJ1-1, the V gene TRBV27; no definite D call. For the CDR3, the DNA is TGTGCCAGCAGTCCTCGACCCCTATTCGATCGGGCTGAAGCTTTCTTT. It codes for CASSPRPLFDRAEAFF.